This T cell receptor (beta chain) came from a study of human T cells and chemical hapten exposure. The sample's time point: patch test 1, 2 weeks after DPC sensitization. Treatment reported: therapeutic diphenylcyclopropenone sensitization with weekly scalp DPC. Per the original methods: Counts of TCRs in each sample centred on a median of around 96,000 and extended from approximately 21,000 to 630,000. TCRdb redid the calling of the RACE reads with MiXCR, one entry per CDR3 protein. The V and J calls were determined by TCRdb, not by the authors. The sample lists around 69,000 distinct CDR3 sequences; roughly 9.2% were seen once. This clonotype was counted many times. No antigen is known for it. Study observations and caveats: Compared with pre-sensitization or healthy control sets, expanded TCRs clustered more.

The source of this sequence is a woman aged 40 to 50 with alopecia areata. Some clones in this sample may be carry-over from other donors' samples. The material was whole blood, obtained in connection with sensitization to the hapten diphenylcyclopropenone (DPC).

CDR3 nucleotide sequence: TGTGCCAGCAGCCTCTGGGTGGGGCACAATGAGCAGTTCTTC. The encoded protein is CASSLWVGHNEQFF. The chain is built from TRBV6-4 and TRBJ2-1, with D possibly TRBD1 on 5 matching bases. V shed 6 bases and J shed 5 bases, with 14 bases lying between them. Germline V gives CDR1 MRHNA, CDR2 SNTAGT. The CDR3 spans 14 residues.